This entry lists 17 T cell receptor beta chains sequenced from one sample in a study of blood T cell repertoires in COVID-19. Assay: immunoSEQ multiplex PCR; the TCRdb copy retains only in-frame clones and omits some. The table has approximately 50,000 clones, over 75% seen once. The sequenced sample consisted of peripheral blood. Receptors originate from a human donor in a cohort sampled during active COVID-19.

The chain is built from TRBV14 and TRBJ2-1, with TRBD2 matching 9 bases. Germline trimming cut 5 bases from V and 0 bases from J; bases unmatched to any gene: 8. This CDR3 has 17 residues. Germline loops: CDR1 SGHDN, CDR2 FVKESK. This CDR3 is CASSAVAGVVSYNEQFF. CDR3 nucleotide sequence: TGTGCCAGCAGCGCTGTAGCGGGAGTAGTCTCCTACAATGAGCAGTTCTTC.

The CDR3 spells CASSYGAGPSTDTQYF. CDR3 sequence (DNA): TGTGCCAGCAGTTACGGGGCGGGACCTAGCACAGATACGCAGTATTTT. The gene calls are TRBV6-5 and TRBJ2-3; D may be TRBD2 (6 bases). The CDR3 contains 16 residues. Germline V gene sequence: CDR1 MNHEY, CDR2 SVGAGI. With 2 bases removed from V and 0 bases from J, the gap between germline ends came to 12 bases.

The gene calls are TRBV7-3 and TRBJ2-2; D unclear. V was trimmed by 5 bases and J by 4 bases, leaving 14 bases between them. The CDR3 has 15 residues. The germline V gene has CDR1 SGHTA and CDR2 FQGTGA. The CDR3, as DNA: TGTGCCAGCAGCCCCTTCGAGAGGAGCACCGGGGAGCTGTTTTTT. This encodes CASSPFERSTGELFF.

The gene calls are TRBV5-5 and TRBJ2-5, with 8 bases lining up with TRBD2. The CDR3 is 15 residues long. Germline V gives CDR1 SGHKS, CDR2 YYEKEE (reference sequence). The V and J ends lost 4 bases and 3 bases, in that order; junction bases with no gene match: 8. In DNA form, the CDR3 reads TGTGCCAGCAGCCCCGCCGGGACTAGGGAAGAGACCCAGTACTTC. Translating it yields CASSPAGTREETQYF.

V usage is TRBV5-1 and J usage is TRBJ1-6; D ambiguous. The V gene lost 0 bases and the J gene lost 9 bases, with 16 bases spanning the gap. The CDR3 contains 16 residues. The germline gives CDR1 SGHRS, CDR2 YFSETQ. The chain's CDR3 is CASSLAGDPNLSPLHF. Here the CDR3 DNA reads TGCGCCAGCAGCTTGGCCGGGGATCCTAATCTTTCACCCCTCCACTTT.

The chain joins TRBV27 to TRBJ1-5; D unclear. Germline V gene sequence: CDR1 MNHEY, CDR2 SMNVEV (reference sequence). This CDR3 has 13 residues. Trimming took off 5 bases at V and 3 bases at J, with 8 bases between the two ends. CDR3 sequence: CASSNSFNQPQHF. The CDR3, as DNA: TGTGCCAGCAGTAACAGTTTCAATCAGCCCCAGCATTTT.

The gene calls are TRBV5-6 and TRBJ1-5, with D maybe TRBD1 (5 bases). The V gene's germline CDR1 is SGHDT and CDR2 YYEEEE. Trimming cost V 3 bases and J 4 bases, with 8 bases left between them. This CDR3 spans 13 amino acids. The CDR3 DNA reads TGTGCCAGCAGCTGGGGGGGGAATCAGCCCCAGCATTTT. Encoded protein: CASSWGGNQPQHF.

The chain uses TRBV11-3 and TRBJ2-1, with TRBD2 matching over 9 bases. With V trimmed by 1 base and J by 3 bases, 4 bases remained unmatched. The CDR3 sequence is 16 residues long. Germline V gene data show CDR1 as SGHNT and CDR2 as YENEEA. CDR3 in DNA: TGTGCCAGCAGCTTAGGAGCTAGCGGGATCTACAATGAGCAGTTCTTC. Amino acids: CASSLGASGIYNEQFF.

J is TRBJ2-1 and V is TRBV7-3; maybe TRBD1 (7 bases). The CDR3 totals 16 residues. V lost 4 bases and J 6 bases, leaving 19 bases between the germline ends. Germline CDR1 SGHTA, CDR2 FQGTGA. The CDR3 sequence is CASSSGGTSAFNEQFF. CDR3 sequence (DNA): TGTGCCAGCAGCTCAGGGGGGACTTCCGCTTTCAATGAGCAGTTCTTC. Supplemented by reference TRBV7-3 and TRBJ2-1, the full variable domain reads GAGVSQTPSNKVTEKGKYVELRCDPISGHTALYWYRQSLGQGPEFLIYFQGTGAADDSGLPNDRFFAVRPEGSVSTLKIQRTERGDSAVYLCASSSGGTSAFNEQFFGPGTRLTVL.

The chain combines TRBV21-1 with TRBJ1-6; the table names TRBD1, a call not compared with the DNA. TRBV21-1 represents a pseudogene. This CDR3 has 24 amino acids. CDR3 nucleotide sequence: TGTGCCAGCATCAAAGCAGGGGGAGAAAAAACAATGAACCCATCGAGCTCCTATAATTCACCCCTCCACTTT. Amino acid sequence: CASIKAGGEKTMNPSSSYNSPLHF.

In its sample, this clone was seen a few times. The CDR3 DNA follows: TGCGCCAGCAGCCAAGACAGGGTAGTATATAATTCACCCCTCCACTTT. It codes for CASSQDRVVYNSPLHF. V gene TRBV4-1 combines with J gene TRBJ1-6, with a tentative D call TRBD1 (5 bases). This CDR3 comprises 16 residues. Germline CDR1 and CDR2: MGHRA and YSYEKL. Trimming removed 0 bases at V and 4 bases at J, with 10 bases between.

This chain connects TRBV3-1 (or the pseudogene TRBV3-2) to TRBJ2-1; 8 bases line up with TRBD2. This CDR3 has 16 residues. CDR1 and CDR2 (germline): LGHDT, YNNKEL (reference sequence). Trimming cost V 1 base and J 4 bases; bases outside gene matches: 6. The CDR3 is CASSQGPGGRYNEQFF. CDR3 coding DNA: TGTGCCAGCAGCCAAGGACCGGGGGGGAGATACAATGAGCAGTTCTTC.

The chain uses TRBV6-1 and TRBJ1-2; possibly TRBD1 for D (6 bases). CDR1 is MNHNS, CDR2 SASEGT, per germline. Deletions cut 2 bases from V and 7 bases from J, with 14 bases between. CDR3 size: 14 residues. The CDR3 region is CASSEREQGFGYTF. The CDR3 DNA reads as TGTGCCAGCAGTGAAAGGGAACAGGGTTTTGGCTACACCTTC.

On this clone: One end of the junction varies from germline; a read error may be responsible. The chain is built from TRBV18 and TRBJ2-7; TRBD1 matches 9 bases. The CDR3 extends over 16 amino acids. Germline V gives CDR1 KGHSH, CDR2 LQKENI. DNA for the CDR3: TGTGCCAGCGCACCCTCACAGGGGGCAAGGAACTACGAGCAGTACTTC. It encodes CASAPSQGARNYEQYF.

V gene TRBV6-2 or TRBV6-3 combines with J gene TRBJ2-5, with TRBD2 matching over 13 bases. CDR3 length: 16 residues. The V gene's germline CDR1 is MNHEY and CDR2 SVGEGT. V trimming: 4 bases; J trimming: 9 bases; junction bases outside the gene matches: 11. The CDR3 DNA follows: TGTGCCAGCAGTTTCGGGCGGACTAGCGGGGGAGAACCCCAGTACTTC. Translation gives CASSFGRTSGGEPQYF.

The chain links TRBV5-1 to TRBJ2-3, with 7 nucleotides matching TRBD1. The J segment lost 5 bases and the V segment lost 4 bases, leaving 4 bases of the junction unmatched. The CDR3 totals 13 residues. CDR1 and CDR2 (germline): SGHRS, YFSETQ. The CDR3 DNA follows: TGCGCCAGCAGCGTTCAGGGGGAAGATACGCAGTATTTT. Amino acid sequence: CASSVQGEDTQYF. Supplemented by reference TRBV5-1 and TRBJ2-3, the full variable domain reads KAGVTQTPRYLIKTRGQQVTLSCSPISGHRSVSWYQQTPGQGLQFLFEYFSETQRNKGNFPGRFSGRQFSNSRSEMNVSTLELGDSALYLCASSVQGEDTQYFGPGTRLTVL.

This chain joins TRBV7-9 and TRBJ2-2; the D is unclear. CDR1 and CDR2 (germline): SEHNR, FQNEAQ (reference sequence). Trimming stripped 5 bases from V and 5 bases from J, with 12 bases between. This CDR3 comprises 14 residues. The CDR3 coding sequence is TGTGCCAGCAGCCCGCCTCTGAGGACCGGGGAGCTGTTTTTT. Its protein is CASSPPLRTGELFF.